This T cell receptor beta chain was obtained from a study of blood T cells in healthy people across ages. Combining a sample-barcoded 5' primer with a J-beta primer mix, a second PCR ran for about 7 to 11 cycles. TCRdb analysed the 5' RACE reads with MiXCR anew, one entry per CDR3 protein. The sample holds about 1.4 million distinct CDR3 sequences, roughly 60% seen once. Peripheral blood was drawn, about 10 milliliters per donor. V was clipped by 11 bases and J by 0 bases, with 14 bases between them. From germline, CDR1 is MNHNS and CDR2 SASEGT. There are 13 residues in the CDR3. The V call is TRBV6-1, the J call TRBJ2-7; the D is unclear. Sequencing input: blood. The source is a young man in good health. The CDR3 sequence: CAGRDTNSYEQYF. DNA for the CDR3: TGTGCCGGCCGAGACACTAACTCCTACGAGCAGTACTTC.